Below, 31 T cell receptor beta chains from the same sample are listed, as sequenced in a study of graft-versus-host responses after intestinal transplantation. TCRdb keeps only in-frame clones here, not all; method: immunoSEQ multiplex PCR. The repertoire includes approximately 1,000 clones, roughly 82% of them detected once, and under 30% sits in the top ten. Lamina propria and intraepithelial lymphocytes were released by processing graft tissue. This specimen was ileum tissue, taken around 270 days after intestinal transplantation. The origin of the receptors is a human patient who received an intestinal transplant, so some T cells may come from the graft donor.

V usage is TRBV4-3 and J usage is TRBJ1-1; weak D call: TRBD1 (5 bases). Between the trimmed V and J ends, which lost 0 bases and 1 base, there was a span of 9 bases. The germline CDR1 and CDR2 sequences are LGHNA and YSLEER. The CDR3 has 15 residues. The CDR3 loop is CASSQDLQGNTEAFF. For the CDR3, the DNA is TGCGCCAGCAGCCAAGATCTGCAGGGGAACACTGAAGCTTTCTTT.

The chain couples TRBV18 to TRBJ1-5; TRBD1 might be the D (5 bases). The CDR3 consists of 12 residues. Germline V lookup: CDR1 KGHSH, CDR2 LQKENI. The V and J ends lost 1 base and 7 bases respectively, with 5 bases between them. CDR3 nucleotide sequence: TGTGCCAGCTCACCACGGGGGCAGCCCCAGCATTTT. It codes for CASSPRGQPQHF.

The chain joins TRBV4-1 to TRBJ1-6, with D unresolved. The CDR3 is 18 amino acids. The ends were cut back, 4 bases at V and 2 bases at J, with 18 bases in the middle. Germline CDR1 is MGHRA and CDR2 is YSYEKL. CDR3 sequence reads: CASSPLAPNLAYNSPLHF. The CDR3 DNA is TGCGCCAGCAGCCCTTTGGCCCCAAACCTGGCCTATAATTCACCCCTCCACTTT.

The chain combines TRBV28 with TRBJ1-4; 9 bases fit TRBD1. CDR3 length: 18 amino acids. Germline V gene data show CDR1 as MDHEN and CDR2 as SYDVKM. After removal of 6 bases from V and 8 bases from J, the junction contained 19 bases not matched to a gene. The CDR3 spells CASSSPGQGMGRREKLFF. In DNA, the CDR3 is TGTGCCAGCAGCTCCCCGGGACAGGGTATGGGGAGGAGAGAAAAACTGTTTTTT.

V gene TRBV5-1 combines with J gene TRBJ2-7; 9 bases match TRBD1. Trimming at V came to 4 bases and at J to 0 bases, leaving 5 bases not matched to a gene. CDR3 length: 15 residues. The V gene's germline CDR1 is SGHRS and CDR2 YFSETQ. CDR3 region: CASSPRTGASYEQYF. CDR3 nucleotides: TGCGCCAGCAGCCCTCGGACAGGGGCCTCCTACGAGCAGTACTTC.

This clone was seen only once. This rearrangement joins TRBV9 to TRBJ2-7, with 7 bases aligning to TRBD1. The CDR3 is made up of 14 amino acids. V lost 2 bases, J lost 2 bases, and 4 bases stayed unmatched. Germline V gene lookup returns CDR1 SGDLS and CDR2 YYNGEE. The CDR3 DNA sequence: TGTGCCAGCAGCGTTCGGGACAGTCCCTACGAGCAGTACTTC. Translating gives CASSVRDSPYEQYF.

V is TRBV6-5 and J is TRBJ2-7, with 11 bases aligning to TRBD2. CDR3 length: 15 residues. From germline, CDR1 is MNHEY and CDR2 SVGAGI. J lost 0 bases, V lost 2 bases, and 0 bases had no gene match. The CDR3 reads CASSYTSGSSYEQYF. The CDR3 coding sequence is TGTGCCAGCAGTTACACTAGCGGGAGCTCCTACGAGCAGTACTTC.

CDR3 amino acids: CASSRRPSGGLYEQYF. In DNA, the CDR3 is TGTGCCAGCAGCCGACGCCCCTCCGGGGGCCTCTACGAGCAGTACTTC. The rearrangement uses TRBV5-6 and TRBJ2-7, with D possibly being TRBD1 or TRBD2 (6 bases each). CDR3 length: 16 residues. The germline gives CDR1 SGHDT, CDR2 YYEEEE. V lost 4 bases and J lost 3, with 20 bases in between.

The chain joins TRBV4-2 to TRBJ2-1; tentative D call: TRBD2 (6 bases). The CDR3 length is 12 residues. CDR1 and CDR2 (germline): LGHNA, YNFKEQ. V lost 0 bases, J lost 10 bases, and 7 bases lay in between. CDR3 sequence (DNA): TGTGCCAGCAGCCAAGAGCGGGGAGAGCAGTTCTTC. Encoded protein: CASSQERGEQFF.

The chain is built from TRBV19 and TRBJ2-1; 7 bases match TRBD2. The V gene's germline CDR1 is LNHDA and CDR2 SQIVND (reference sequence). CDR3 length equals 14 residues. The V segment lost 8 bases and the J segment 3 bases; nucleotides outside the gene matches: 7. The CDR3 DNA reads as TGTGCCAGTCGGCCTAGCGGAGTCTACAATGAGCAGTTCTTC. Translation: CASRPSGVYNEQFF.

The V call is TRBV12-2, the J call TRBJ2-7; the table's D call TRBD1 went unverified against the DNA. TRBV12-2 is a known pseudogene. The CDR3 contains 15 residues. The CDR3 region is CASRSRQGAPYEQYF. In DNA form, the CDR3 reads TGTGCAAGTCGCTCCAGACAGGGTGCCCCCTACGAGCAGTACTTC.

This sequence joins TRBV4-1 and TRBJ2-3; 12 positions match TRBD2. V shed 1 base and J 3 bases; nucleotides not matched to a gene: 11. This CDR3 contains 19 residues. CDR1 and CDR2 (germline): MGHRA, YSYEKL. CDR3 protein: CASSQASSGGAHLTDTQYF. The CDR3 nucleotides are TGCGCCAGCAGCCAAGCTTCTAGCGGGGGGGCTCATTTGACAGATACGCAGTATTTT.

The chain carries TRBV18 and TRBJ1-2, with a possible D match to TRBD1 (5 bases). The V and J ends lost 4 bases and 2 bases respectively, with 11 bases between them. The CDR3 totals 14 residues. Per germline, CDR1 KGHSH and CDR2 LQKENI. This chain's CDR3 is CASSLDSANYGYTF. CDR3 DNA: TGTGCCAGCTCACTAGACAGTGCCAACTATGGCTACACCTTC.

The CDR3 coding sequence is TGTGCCAGCAGCTCCCCCGGGACGCTGAATGAGCAGTTCTTC. Its protein product is CASSSPGTLNEQFF. The gene calls are TRBV7-6 and TRBJ2-1; possibly TRBD1 or TRBD2 for D (5 bases each). The V end lost 4 bases, the J end lost 7 bases, and 14 bases lay between the germline ends. CDR1 is SGHVS, CDR2 FNYEAQ, per germline. The CDR3 runs 14 residues.

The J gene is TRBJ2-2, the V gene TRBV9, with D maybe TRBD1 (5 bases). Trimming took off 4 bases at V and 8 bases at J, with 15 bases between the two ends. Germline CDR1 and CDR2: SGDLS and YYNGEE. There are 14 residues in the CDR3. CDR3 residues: CASSIGRVRGELFF. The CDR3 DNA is TGTGCCAGCAGCATAGGCAGGGTGAGAGGGGAGCTGTTTTTT.

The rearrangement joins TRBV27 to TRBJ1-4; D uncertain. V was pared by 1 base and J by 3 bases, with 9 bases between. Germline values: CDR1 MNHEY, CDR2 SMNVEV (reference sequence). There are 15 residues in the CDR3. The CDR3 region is CASSLFDGPNEKLFF. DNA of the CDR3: TGTGCCAGCAGTTTATTCGACGGACCTAATGAAAAACTGTTTTTT.

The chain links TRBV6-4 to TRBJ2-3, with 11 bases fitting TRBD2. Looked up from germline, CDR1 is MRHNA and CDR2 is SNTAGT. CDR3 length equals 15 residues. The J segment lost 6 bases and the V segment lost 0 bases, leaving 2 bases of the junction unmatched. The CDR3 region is CASSDSSGRADTQYF. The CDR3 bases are TGTGCCAGCAGTGACTCTAGCGGGAGGGCCGATACGCAGTATTTT.

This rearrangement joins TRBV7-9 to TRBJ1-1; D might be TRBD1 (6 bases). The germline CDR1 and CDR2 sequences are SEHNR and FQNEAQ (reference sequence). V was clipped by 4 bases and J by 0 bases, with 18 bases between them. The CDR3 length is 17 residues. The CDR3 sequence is CASSSNGGLWVNTEAFF. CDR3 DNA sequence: TGTGCCAGCAGCTCAAATGGGGGGCTCTGGGTGAACACTGAAGCTTTCTTT.

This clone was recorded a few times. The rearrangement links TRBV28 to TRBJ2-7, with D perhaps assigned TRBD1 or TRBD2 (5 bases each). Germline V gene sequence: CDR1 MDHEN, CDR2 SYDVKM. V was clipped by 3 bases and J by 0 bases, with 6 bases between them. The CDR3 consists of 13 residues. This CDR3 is CASSLGVSYEQYF. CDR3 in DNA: TGTGCCAGCAGTTTGGGGGTCTCCTACGAGCAGTACTTC. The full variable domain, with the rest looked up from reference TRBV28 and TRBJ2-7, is DVKVTQSSRYLVKRTGEKVFLECVQDMDHENMFWYRQDPGLGLRLIYFSYDVKMKEKGDIPEGYSVSREKKERFSLILESASTNQTSMYLCASSLGVSYEQYFGPGTRLTVT.

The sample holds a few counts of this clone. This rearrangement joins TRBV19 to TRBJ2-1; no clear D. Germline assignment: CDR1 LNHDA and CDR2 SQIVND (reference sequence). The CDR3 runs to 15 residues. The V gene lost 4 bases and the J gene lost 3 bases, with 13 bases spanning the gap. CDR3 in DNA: TGTGCCAGTAGTACCTCCGTCGCGGACTACAATGAGCAGTTCTTC. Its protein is CASSTSVADYNEQFF.

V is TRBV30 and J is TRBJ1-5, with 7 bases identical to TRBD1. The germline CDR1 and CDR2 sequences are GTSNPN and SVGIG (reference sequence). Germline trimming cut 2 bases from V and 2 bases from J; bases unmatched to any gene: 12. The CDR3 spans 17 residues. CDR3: CAWSRRGQSRGNQPQHF. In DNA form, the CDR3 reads TGTGCCTGGAGTCGGAGGGGACAGTCTAGGGGCAATCAGCCCCAGCATTTT.

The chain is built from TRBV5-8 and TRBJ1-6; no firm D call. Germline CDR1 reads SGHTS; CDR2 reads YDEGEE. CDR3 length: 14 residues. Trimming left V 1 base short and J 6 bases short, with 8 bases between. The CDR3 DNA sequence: TGTGCCAGCAGCTTGTGGGTTGTTAATTCACCCCTCCACTTT. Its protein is CASSLWVVNSPLHF.

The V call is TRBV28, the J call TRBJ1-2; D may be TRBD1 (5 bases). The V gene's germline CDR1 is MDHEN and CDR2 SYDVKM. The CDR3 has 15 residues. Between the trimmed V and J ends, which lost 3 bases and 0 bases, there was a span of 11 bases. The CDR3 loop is CASSFGGTTNYGYTF. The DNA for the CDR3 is TGTGCCAGCAGTTTTGGGGGAACCACTAACTATGGCTACACCTTC.

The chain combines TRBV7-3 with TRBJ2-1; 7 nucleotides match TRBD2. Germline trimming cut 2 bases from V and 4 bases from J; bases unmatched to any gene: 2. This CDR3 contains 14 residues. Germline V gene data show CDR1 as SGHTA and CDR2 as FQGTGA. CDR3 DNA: TGTGCCAGCAGCTTAGGACTAGGGTACAATGAGCAGTTCTTC. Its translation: CASSLGLGYNEQFF.

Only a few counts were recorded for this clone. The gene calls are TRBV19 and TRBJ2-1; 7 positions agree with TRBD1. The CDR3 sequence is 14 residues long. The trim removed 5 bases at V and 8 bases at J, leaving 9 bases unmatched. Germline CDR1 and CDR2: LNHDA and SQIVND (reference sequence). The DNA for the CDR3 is TGTGCCAGTAGTCCGGTGACAGGGCAGGATGAGCAGTTCTTC. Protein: CASSPVTGQDEQFF.

The CDR3 DNA reads as TGCGCCAGCAGCAAGCCGCCGCTAGGGAACGATGAGCAGTTCTTC. It is translated as CASSKPPLGNDEQFF. J is TRBJ2-1 and V is TRBV5-1; D ambiguous. The CDR3 loop spans 15 amino acids. V lost 4 bases and J 8 bases, leaving 19 bases between the germline ends. Germline loops: CDR1 SGHRS, CDR2 YFSETQ.

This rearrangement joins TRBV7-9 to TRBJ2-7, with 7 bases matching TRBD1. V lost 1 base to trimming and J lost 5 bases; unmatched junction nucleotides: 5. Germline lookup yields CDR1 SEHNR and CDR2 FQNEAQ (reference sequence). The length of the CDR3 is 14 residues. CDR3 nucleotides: TGTGCCAGCAGCTTAGAAGGCAGGGGGAACGAGCAGTACTTC. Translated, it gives CASSLEGRGNEQYF.

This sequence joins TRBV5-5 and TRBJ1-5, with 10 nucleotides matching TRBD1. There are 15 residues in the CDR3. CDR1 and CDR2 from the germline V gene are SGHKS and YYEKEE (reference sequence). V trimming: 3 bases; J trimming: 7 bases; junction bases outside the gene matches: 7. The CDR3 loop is CASSSTGQGMQPQHF. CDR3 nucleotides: TGTGCCAGCAGCTCGACGGGACAGGGGATGCAGCCCCAGCATTTT.

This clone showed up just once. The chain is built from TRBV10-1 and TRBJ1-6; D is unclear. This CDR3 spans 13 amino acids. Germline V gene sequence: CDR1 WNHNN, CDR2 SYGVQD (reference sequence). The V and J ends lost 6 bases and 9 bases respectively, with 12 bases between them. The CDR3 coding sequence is TGCGCCAGCAGCCCGGACCCTGGTTCACCCCTCCACTTT. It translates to CASSPDPGSPLHF.

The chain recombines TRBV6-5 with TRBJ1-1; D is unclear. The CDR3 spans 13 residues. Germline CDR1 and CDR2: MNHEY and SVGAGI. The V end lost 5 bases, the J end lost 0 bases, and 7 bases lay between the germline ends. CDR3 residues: CASSTVVNTEAFF. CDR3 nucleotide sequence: TGTGCCAGCAGTACGGTGGTGAACACTGAAGCTTTCTTT.

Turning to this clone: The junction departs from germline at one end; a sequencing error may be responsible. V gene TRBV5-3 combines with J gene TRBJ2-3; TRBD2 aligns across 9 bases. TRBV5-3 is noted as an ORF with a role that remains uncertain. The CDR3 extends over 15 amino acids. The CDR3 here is CASSLASGNTDTQYF. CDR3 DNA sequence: TGTGCCAGCAGCTTGGCTAGCGGGAACACAGATACGCAGTATTTT.